These T cell receptor beta chains were read from a single sample in a study of CD8 T cells in ankylosing spondylitis. TCRdb itself ran the 5' RACE reads through MiXCR, one entry per CDR3 protein. The sample lists roughly 120,000 distinct CDR3 sequences, around 13% seen once, with around 3% in the top ten. The sequencing sample was made of blood, either unsorted or a sorted T cell fraction (not recorded which). All receptors derive from a female donor with ankylosing spondylitis or in good health (not recorded which). The CDR3 runs from the conserved cysteine through the conserved F or W. The D gene is left open where the match is weak. The size field is filled for only some rows; it gives once, few, many or a size class.

cdr3_length j_call clone_size v_call d_call cdr3_aa cdr3_nt
15 TRBJ2-7 . TRBV7-8 TRBD1 CASSSYTGGKYEQYF TGTGCCAGCAGCTCCTATACAGGGGGCAAATACGAGCAGTACTTC
14 TRBJ1-4 . TRBV2 . CASSPTASNEKLFF TGTGCCAGCAGTCCGACAGCGTCTAATGAAAAACTGTTTTTT
15 TRBJ2-3 many TRBV20-1 . CSARDQATRGDTQYF TGCAGTGCTAGAGATCAGGCTACCAGGGGAGATACGCAGTATTTT
13 TRBJ1-2 many TRBV19 . CASSYGALDGYTF TGTGCCAGTAGTTATGGGGCGCTGGATGGCTACACCTTC
15 TRBJ2-1 many TRBV6-1 TRBD2 CASSAGTSGSNEQFF TGTGCCAGCAGTGCCGGGACTAGCGGGAGCAATGAGCAGTTCTTC
16 TRBJ2-3 few TRBV28 . CASFPPLGQNTDTQYF TGTGCCAGCTTCCCCCCGCTGGGACAAAACACAGATACGCAGTATTTT
11 TRBJ2-2 many TRBV12-3/TRBV12-4 . CASNDPGELFF TGTGCCAGCAACGACCCCGGGGAGCTGTTTTTT
16 TRBJ2-2 few TRBV20-1 . CSAKPGADPYTGELFF TGCAGTGCTAAACCCGGAGCAGACCCTTACACCGGGGAGCTGTTTTTT
13 TRBJ2-3 . TRBV5-5 . CASSPLLTSTQYF TGTGCCAGCAGCCCACTCCTGACTAGTACGCAGTATTTT
13 TRBJ2-7 . TRBV6-5 . CASSLESSYEQYF TGTGCCAGCAGTTTGGAGAGCTCCTACGAGCAGTACTTC
14 TRBJ2-1 once TRBV5-1 . CAGSWQDSYNEQFF TGCGCCGGCAGCTGGCAAGACTCCTACAATGAGCAGTTCTTC
14 TRBJ2-6 few TRBV2 . CASSFEGGANVLTF TGTGCCAGCAGTTTTGAGGGAGGGGCCAACGTCCTGACTTTC
13 TRBJ2-1 . TRBV19 . CASSPRLRNEQFF TGTGCCAGTAGTCCCCGACTAAGGAATGAGCAGTTCTTC
17 TRBJ2-7 few TRBV19 TRBD2 CASSTGTSGRTNYEQYF TGTGCCAGTAGTACCGGGACTAGCGGGAGGACCAACTACGAGCAGTACTTC
14 TRBJ2-1 many TRBV21-1 . CASRRQWPYNEQFF TGTGCCAGCAGACGACAGTGGCCCTACAATGAGCAGTTCTTC
13 TRBJ1-2 many TRBV27 TRBD1 CASSPRGNYGYTF TGTGCCAGCAGTCCCAGGGGGAACTATGGCTACACCTTC
13 TRBJ2-3 many TRBV2 TRBD2 CARTSGAGDTQYF TGTGCCAGAACTAGCGGAGCGGGAGATACGCAGTATTTT
15 TRBJ1-2 many TRBV29-1 . CSVEALWQANYGYTF TGCAGCGTTGAAGCTTTGTGGCAAGCTAACTATGGCTACACCTTC
16 TRBJ1-5 few TRBV6-1 . CASSGGLGGGVPAQHF TGTGCCAGCAGTGGAGGTCTGGGGGGCGGGGTTCCGGCCCAGCATTTT
15 TRBJ2-5 few TRBV5-6 TRBD1 CASSPDRGRIETQYF TGTGCCAGCAGCCCGGACAGGGGAAGGATAGAGACCCAGTACTTC
15 TRBJ1-4 many TRBV3-1 TRBD1 CASSRGTGGVEKLFF TGTGCCAGCAGCCGAGGGACAGGGGGCGTCGAAAAACTGTTTTTT
10 TRBJ1-1 many TRBV29-1 . CSATNTEAFF TGCAGCGCTACGAACACTGAAGCTTTCTTT
16 TRBJ2-3 . TRBV20-1 TRBD2 CSARRTSGITGGTQYF TGCAGTGCTAGACGGACTAGCGGGATCACAGGAGGTACGCAGTATTTT
13 TRBJ2-1 . TRBV11-3 . CASSLVGWGEQFF TGTGCCAGCAGCTTGGTGGGTTGGGGTGAGCAGTTCTTC
14 TRBJ2-7 few TRBV12-3/TRBV12-4 . CASREGLPPYEQYF TGTGCCAGCAGAGAGGGACTCCCTCCCTACGAGCAGTACTTC
12 TRBJ2-7 many TRBV2 . CASSIQGYEQYF TGTGCCAGCAGTATACAGGGCTACGAGCAGTACTTC
19 TRBJ2-3 few TRBV9 . CASSVVARGLDTSTDTQYF TGTGCCAGCAGCGTAGTGGCGCGAGGGCTAGACACTAGCACAGATACGCAGTATTTT
14 TRBJ2-7 . TRBV28 . CASSFPTRAYEQYF TGTGCCAGCAGTTTTCCTACTCGGGCATACGAGCAGTACTTC
18 TRBJ2-5 once TRBV12-3/TRBV12-4 TRBD2 CASSSGLRLAVGKETQYF TGTGCCAGCAGTTCCGGTCTCCGCCTAGCGGTCGGTAAAGAGACCCAGTACTTC
14 TRBJ1-2 . TRBV12-3/TRBV12-4 . CASSQDGTLRGYTF TGTGCCAGCAGCCAGGACGGAACCCTAAGGGGCTACACCTTC
13 TRBJ1-1 few TRBV29-1 . CSVEGQWGTEAFF TGCAGCGTTGAAGGACAGTGGGGGACTGAAGCTTTCTTT
14 TRBJ2-1 many TRBV12-3/TRBV12-4 TRBD1 CASSFTTGGNEQFF TGTGCCAGCAGTTTCACTACAGGGGGCAATGAGCAGTTCTTC
13 TRBJ2-4 many TRBV12-3/TRBV12-4 . CASSLGEGNIQYF TGTGCCAGCAGTTTAGGAGAGGGAAACATTCAGTACTTC
12 TRBJ2-3 many TRBV11-2 . CASSVDADTQYF TGTGCCAGCAGCGTGGACGCAGATACGCAGTATTTT
14 TRBJ1-6 . TRBV6-5 . CASSYSTGSSPLHF TGTGCCAGCAGTTACTCAACAGGTTCTTCACCCCTCCACTTT
15 TRBJ2-3 few TRBV12-3/TRBV12-4 TRBD2 CASSSKREGPDTQYF TGTGCCAGCAGTTCAAAGCGGGAGGGCCCAGATACGCAGTATTTT
14 TRBJ2-1 . TRBV29-1 . CGATVGASYNEQFF TGCGGCGCGACGGTAGGGGCCTCCTACAATGAGCAGTTCTTC
16 TRBJ2-3 few TRBV27 TRBD2 CASSFSLAGGQDTQYF TGTGCCAGCAGTTTTAGTCTAGCGGGGGGGCAAGATACGCAGTATTTT
17 TRBJ2-1 few TRBV12-3/TRBV12-4 TRBD2 CSSAVPRGLARGDEQFF TGTTCCTCAGCAGTGCCGCGAGGACTAGCAAGGGGGGATGAGCAGTTCTTC
12 TRBJ1-5 . TRBV2 . CASTAPGEPQHF TGTGCCAGCACCGCACCCGGGGAGCCCCAGCATTTT
16 TRBJ2-2 many TRBV20-1 TRBD2 CSARARSGGATGELFF TGCAGTGCTAGAGCACGTAGCGGGGGAGCGACCGGGGAGCTGTTTTTT
13 TRBJ2-2 few TRBV12-3/TRBV12-4 TRBD1 CASTSTGVGELFF TGTGCCAGCACCTCGACAGGGGTCGGGGAGCTGTTTTTT
14 TRBJ1-5 many TRBV3-1 . CASSQKNSNQPQHF TGTGCCAGCAGCCAAAAGAATAGCAATCAGCCCCAGCATTTT
15 TRBJ2-7 many TRBV29-1 TRBD2 CSVEEALAGSYEQYF TGCAGCGTTGAAGAAGCACTAGCGGGATCCTACGAGCAGTACTTC
13 TRBJ1-1 . TRBV6-6 . CASRPTGNTEAFF TGTGCCAGCAGGCCGACAGGGAACACTGAAGCTTTCTTT
12 TRBJ2-5 . TRBV29-1 TRBD1 CSVLGQAEAQYF TGCAGCGTTCTGGGACAGGCAGAGGCCCAGTACTTC
13 TRBJ2-5 many TRBV20-1 . CSARQASQETQYF TGCAGTGCTAGACAGGCCAGTCAAGAGACCCAGTACTTC
15 TRBJ2-2 few TRBV5-1 . CASSPRNANTGELFF TGCGCCAGCAGCCCCCGGAACGCGAACACCGGGGAGCTGTTTTTT
13 TRBJ1-5 many TRBV5-1 . CASRFNLGEPQHF TGCGCCAGCAGGTTTAACTTAGGAGAGCCCCAGCATTTT
17 TRBJ2-7 . TRBV19 . CASSTGPGYWGEYEQYF TGTGCCAGTAGTACGGGACCCGGTTATTGGGGGGAGTACGAGCAGTACTTC
13 TRBJ2-3 . TRBV5-1 . CASSFGYTDTQYF TGCGCCAGCAGCTTTGGTTATACAGATACGCAGTATTTT
15 TRBJ2-7 many TRBV3-1 TRBD2 CASSQLAGVTYEQYF TGTGCCAGCAGCCAGTTAGCGGGAGTGACCTACGAGCAGTACTTC
12 TRBJ2-7 few TRBV5-6 . CASSSNIYEQYF TGTGCCAGCAGCTCCAACATCTACGAGCAGTACTTC